Below, 8 T cell receptor beta chains from the same sample are listed, as sequenced in a study of cytomegalovirus exposure and HLA in healthy donors. PCR employed 60 Vbeta and 13 Jbeta primers. Profiled with immunoSEQ multiplex PCR; TCRdb holds only in-frame clones, not every one. The data contain roughly 160,000 clones, just under 80% of them singletons. Sequencing was performed on PBMCs. Receptors were obtained from a woman aged 45-65 years in good health and CMV-seropositive.

The rearrangement links TRBV19 to TRBJ2-3, with TRBD1 as a possible D gene (7 bases). Germline V CDR1 and CDR2: LNHDA, SQIVND (reference sequence). This CDR3 is built from 15 residues. V lost 3 bases and J 2 bases, leaving 12 bases between the germline ends. CDR3 amino acids: CASSIRGASTDTQYF. The CDR3 DNA sequence: TGTGCCAGTAGTATCAGGGGGGCCTCCACAGATACGCAGTATTTT.

The V call is TRBV27, the J call TRBJ2-1, with 12 bases lining up with TRBD2. The CDR3 has 14 amino acids. The germline V gene encodes CDR1 MNHEY and CDR2 SMNVEV (reference sequence). Trimming took 6 bases from V and 5 from J; bases not matched to a gene: 2. CDR3 loop: CASRTSGRNNEQFF. The CDR3 nucleotides are TGTGCCAGCAGAACTAGCGGGAGGAACAATGAGCAGTTCTTC.

V is TRBV4-3 and J is TRBJ2-5; 8 positions match TRBD1. The CDR3 covers 17 residues. With V trimmed by 0 bases and J by 4 bases, 10 bases remained unmatched. Germline V gene data show CDR1 as LGHNA and CDR2 as YSLEER. In nucleotides, the CDR3 is TGCGCCAGCAGCCAAGATTTCGGGACAGGTTGGGGAGAGACCCAGTACTTC. Translating gives CASSQDFGTGWGETQYF.

V usage is TRBV7-2 and J usage is TRBJ2-1, with 8 bases lining up with TRBD1. The ends lost 3 bases at V and 7 bases at J; junction bases unmatched: 2. The CDR3 is made up of 13 amino acids. Germline CDR1 reads SGHTA; CDR2 reads FQGNSA. CDR3 bases: TGTGCCAGCAGCTTGGACAGGGTTAATGAGCAGTTCTTC. Residues: CASSLDRVNEQFF.

This chain uses TRBV27 with TRBJ2-3, with a weak D call TRBD1 (6 bases). The CDR3 totals 13 residues. V lost 6 bases and J 6 bases, leaving 13 bases between the germline ends. Looked up from germline, CDR1 is MNHEY and CDR2 is SMNVEV (reference sequence). The CDR3: CASRKQGPDTQYF. The CDR3 DNA reads as TGTGCCAGCAGGAAACAGGGACCGGATACGCAGTATTTT.

This clone has more than one count but fewer than ten. The chain has TRBV18 and TRBJ2-7; D gene ambiguous. The CDR3 has 11 amino acids. The V end lost 3 bases, the J end lost 5 bases, and 5 bases lay between the germline ends. The germline V gene encodes CDR1 KGHSH and CDR2 LQKENI. The CDR3 DNA sequence: TGTGCCAGCTCACCGTCTAACGAGCAGTACTTC. Its translation: CASSPSNEQYF.

The chain is built from TRBV28 and TRBJ2-5; tentative D call: TRBD2 (7 bases). The CDR3 is made up of 15 amino acids. From germline, CDR1 is MDHEN and CDR2 SYDVKM. Trimming shortened V by 3 bases and J by 1 base, and 12 bases separated the two germline ends. CDR3 in amino acids: CASSFLRGAQETQYF. CDR3 bases: TGTGCCAGCAGTTTCCTCCGGGGGGCCCAAGAGACCCAGTACTTC.

The gene calls are TRBV7-2 and TRBJ1-4, with 11 nucleotides matching TRBD1. The ends lost 5 bases at V and 15 bases at J; junction bases unmatched: 8. Germline V gene lookup returns CDR1 SGHTA and CDR2 FQGNSA. The CDR3 is made up of 13 amino acids. CDR3 sequence reads: CASSPEPGQGVFF. DNA of the CDR3: TGTGCCAGCAGCCCTGAACCGGGACAGGGGGTGTTTTTT.